A single sample is the source of the 11 T cell receptor beta chains below, sequenced in a study of blood T cell repertoires in COVID-19. The method was immunoSEQ multiplex PCR; TCRdb's version includes in-frame clones alone and lacks a portion of them. The table records more than 300,000 clones, over 70% of them present only once. The sequenced material came from peripheral blood. The receptors shown here come from a woman between 50 and 59 years old with COVID-19, enrolled during active disease.

The chain combines TRBV6-5 with TRBJ1-6; 7 positions agree with TRBD1. This CDR3 spans 15 amino acids. Germline-derived CDR1 and CDR2 are MNHEY and SVGAGI. The J segment lost 7 bases and the V segment lost 7 bases, leaving 10 bases of the junction unmatched. CDR3 nucleotides: TGTGCCAGCAAACAATACAGGGGACAAAATTCACCCCTCCACTTT. Protein sequence: CASKQYRGQNSPLHF.

The chain is built from TRBV19 and TRBJ2-2; tentative D call: TRBD1 (5 bases). Trimming took 1 base from V and 2 from J, leaving 11 bases between them. CDR1 LNHDA and CDR2 SQIVND come from the germline V gene (reference sequence). This CDR3 has 16 residues. Here the CDR3 reads CASSIVRRTNTGELFF. CDR3 sequence (DNA): TGTGCCAGTAGTATAGTCCGGCGGACAAACACCGGGGAGCTGTTTTTT.

The genes are TRBV11-2 and TRBJ2-7; 13 nucleotides match TRBD2. The V gene end was trimmed by 7 bases and the J gene end by 5 bases; junction bases not matched to a gene: 17. This CDR3 contains 18 residues. Germline V gene lookup returns CDR1 SGHAT and CDR2 FQNNGV. The CDR3 here is CASTPGGLAGLTNHEQYF. The CDR3 DNA reads TGTGCCAGCACCCCCGGGGGACTAGCGGGACTGACTAACCACGAGCAGTACTTC.

The chain uses TRBV14 and TRBJ2-3; 7 positions match TRBD1. Per the germline V gene, CDR1 is SGHDN and CDR2 is FVKESK. This CDR3 spans 16 amino acids. Trimming removed 6 bases from V and 3 bases from J; junction bases left unmatched: 12. The CDR3 DNA reads as TGTGCCAGCAGTAACAGAATGGGCAGGGGGACAGATACGCAGTATTTT. Its protein is CASSNRMGRGTDTQYF.

CDR3 DNA: TGTGCCAGCAGCTTAATCTCTCGAGATGAGCAGTTCTTC. Its protein is CASSLISRDEQFF. The chain is built from TRBV7-9 and TRBJ2-1; D gene ambiguous. The germline V gene has CDR1 SEHNR and CDR2 FQNEAQ (reference sequence). Deletions cut 2 bases from V and 8 bases from J, with 10 bases between. The CDR3 extends over 13 amino acids.

The chain uses TRBV11-3 and TRBJ2-7; 9 bases map to TRBD1. The CDR3 loop spans 14 amino acids. Germline CDR1 reads SGHNT; CDR2 reads YENEEA. The ends lost 3 bases at V and 6 bases at J; junction bases unmatched: 6. This chain's CDR3 is CASSLRQGDGEQYF. In DNA form, the CDR3 reads TGTGCCAGCAGCTTGAGACAGGGGGATGGCGAGCAGTACTTC.

The gene calls are TRBV18 and TRBJ2-5; 13 positions agree with TRBD2. This CDR3 contains 16 residues. Germline V lookup: CDR1 KGHSH, CDR2 LQKENI. With V trimmed by 6 bases and J by 7 bases, 11 bases remained unmatched. In DNA form, the CDR3 reads TGTGCCAGCTCGCCCGGGACTAGCGGGAACTTCAGGACCCAGTACTTC. As protein: CASSPGTSGNFRTQYF.

V usage is TRBV5-6 and J usage is TRBJ1-6; 9 positions match TRBD1. V shed 2 bases and J 8 bases; nucleotides not matched to a gene: 14. The CDR3 is 18 residues long. CDR1 is SGHDT and CDR2 is YYEEEE in the germline V gene. The chain's CDR3 is CASSFWDREIPGDSPLHF. CDR3 DNA: TGTGCCAGCAGCTTTTGGGACAGGGAAATCCCTGGGGATTCACCCCTCCACTTT.

This chain joins TRBV13 and TRBJ2-1; 8 nucleotides match TRBD2. The germline CDR1 and CDR2 sequences are PRHDT and FYEKMQ (reference sequence). The CDR3 consists of 13 residues. Losses at the gene ends were 6 bases for V and 7 bases for J; bases not matched to a gene: 5. The CDR3 nucleotides are TGTGCCAGCAGAAGCGGGAGTAATAATGAGCAGTTCTTC. This codes for CASRSGSNNEQFF.

This clone was observed a few times. In the same sample, other DNA sequences code for this CDR3. This sequence joins TRBV18 and TRBJ1-5; D is ambiguous. Between the trimmed V and J ends, which lost 4 bases and 0 bases, there was a span of 4 bases. Germline V gene sequence: CDR1 KGHSH, CDR2 LQKENI. The CDR3 is made up of 13 amino acids. The CDR3 region has the DNA TGTGCCAGCTCACGAGATAGCAATCAGCCCCAGCATTTT. Its translation is CASSRDSNQPQHF.

The J gene is TRBJ2-1, the V gene TRBV5-1, with 7 bases that match TRBD2. This CDR3 has 16 residues. The ends lost 1 base at V and 4 bases at J; junction bases unmatched: 8. The germline CDR1 and CDR2 sequences are SGHRS and YFSETQ. The CDR3 loop is CASSLRSLAVYNEQFF. CDR3 sequence (DNA): TGCGCCAGCAGCTTGCGGTCCCTAGCGGTTTACAATGAGCAGTTCTTC.